The 22 T cell receptor beta chains below were found in one sample sequenced in a study of CD8 T cells in ankylosing spondylitis. TCRdb used MiXCR to reprocess the 5' RACE reads, holding one entry per CDR3 protein. The sample holds 200,000 to 300,000 distinct CDR3 sequences, approximately 9% seen once. The source material was blood, either unsorted or a sorted T cell fraction (not recorded which). The receptors here all came from a male donor with ankylosing spondylitis or in good health (not recorded which).

This clonotype was observed a handful of times. V and J are TRBV5-1 and TRBJ1-3, with D tentatively TRBD1 (5 bases). The CDR3 runs to 16 residues. Germline V gene sequence: CDR1 SGHRS, CDR2 YFSETQ. Between the trimmed V and J ends, which lost 0 bases and 0 bases, there was a span of 10 bases. CDR3 sequence reads: CASSLEGLSSGNTIYF. Here the CDR3 DNA reads TGCGCCAGCAGCTTGGAGGGACTGAGCTCTGGAAACACCATATATTTT.

Many counts were recorded for this clonotype. The chain has TRBV9 and TRBJ2-1, with 8 bases aligning to TRBD1. Germline CDR1 is SGDLS and CDR2 is YYNGEE. This CDR3 region has 15 residues. V gave up 5 bases and J gave up 8 bases; unmatched junction bases: 12. CDR3 nucleotides: TGTGCCAGCAGTCACCAGGGGGCGGCTAGGGATGAGCAGTTCTTC. It codes for CASSHQGAARDEQFF. The full variable domain, rest sourced from reference TRBV9 and TRBJ2-1, is DSGVTQTPKHLITATGQRVTLRCSPRSGDLSVYWYQQSLDQGLQFLIQYYNGEERAKGNILERFSAQQFPDLHSELNLSSLELGDSALYFCASSHQGAARDEQFFGPGTRLTVL.

This clonotype showed up just a few times. The chain carries TRBV25-1 and TRBJ2-7; D is unresolved. The length of the CDR3 is 15 residues. Per the germline V gene, CDR1 is MGHDK and CDR2 is SYGVNS. Trimming removed 3 bases from V and 0 bases from J, with 12 bases in between. The CDR3 region is CASSDHRVSSYEQYF. The CDR3 coding sequence is TGTGCCAGCAGTGATCACCGGGTCAGCTCCTACGAGCAGTACTTC.

This clonotype showed up many times. The chain joins TRBV6-2 or TRBV6-3 to TRBJ1-1; the D gene is possibly TRBD1 (6 bases). CDR3 size: 15 residues. Germline V CDR1 and CDR2: MNHEY, SVGEGT. V lost 8 bases to trimming and J lost 2 bases, with 18 bases between them. CDR3 amino acids: CASGKRGGTNTEAFF. The CDR3 DNA sequence: TGTGCCAGCGGAAAAAGAGGGGGAACAAACACTGAAGCTTTCTTT.

The J gene is TRBJ1-1, the V gene TRBV7-9, with no clear D. Germline CDR1 is SEHNR and CDR2 is FQNEAQ (reference sequence). The CDR3 contains 14 residues. V was clipped by 4 bases and J by 0 bases, with 9 bases between them. CDR3 bases: TGTGCCAGCAGCTGGGGAGGCGTGAACACTGAAGCTTTCTTT. This encodes CASSWGGVNTEAFF.

The sample holds many counts of this clonotype. The V gene is TRBV12-3 or TRBV12-4, the J gene TRBJ2-1; 8 nucleotides line up with TRBD2. V was clipped by 5 bases and J by 3 bases; unmatched bases: 3. The CDR3 totals 14 residues. The CDR3 spells CASSSGSVYNEQFF. CDR3 sequence (DNA): TGTGCCAGCAGTAGCGGGAGTGTCTACAATGAGCAGTTCTTC.

This clonotype was recorded many times. This chain connects TRBV10-3 to TRBJ2-3, with 7 bases lining up with TRBD1. The CDR3 is 13 amino acids. The V and J ends lost 8 bases and 2 bases, in that order; junction bases with no gene match: 4. Germline assignment: CDR1 ENHRY and CDR2 SYGVKD. The CDR3 DNA reads TGTGCCATCGGGGGACAGATCACAGATACGCAGTATTTT. As protein: CAIGGQITDTQYF.

The V call is TRBV7-2, the J call TRBJ1-4; D gene uncertain. This CDR3 spans 15 amino acids. With 5 bases removed from V and 2 bases from J, the gap between germline ends came to 12 bases. Per the germline V gene, CDR1 is SGHTA and CDR2 is FQGNSA. The CDR3 is CASSPQGGTNEKLFF. CDR3 sequence (DNA): TGTGCCAGCAGCCCCCAAGGAGGTACTAATGAAAAACTGTTTTTT.

This clonotype was seen repeatedly, ten times or more. The rearrangement joins TRBV5-4 to TRBJ1-1, with TRBD1 matching over 7 bases. Unmatched junction bases numbered 4, after V lost 1 base and J lost 10 bases. The CDR3 consists of 12 residues. The V gene's germline CDR1 is SGHNT and CDR2 YYREEE (reference sequence). CDR3 nucleotide sequence: TGTGCCAGCAGCTTGCAGGGGGGACGAGCTTTCTTT. Encoded protein: CASSLQGGRAFF.

Many counts were recorded for this clonotype. The rearrangement links TRBV7-2 to TRBJ2-3; perhaps TRBD2 as D (5 bases). This CDR3 comprises 11 residues. Trimming took off 5 bases at V and 6 bases at J, with 6 bases between the two ends. Germline CDR1 is SGHTA and CDR2 is FQGNSA. The CDR3 here is CASSRGDTQYF. CDR3 coding DNA: TGTGCCAGCAGCAGAGGGGATACGCAGTATTTT.

For the CDR3, the DNA is TGTGCCAGTAGTATAGAGCCAGGGGGCGGACAGCCCCAGCATTTT. Protein sequence: CASSIEPGGGQPQHF. This sequence joins TRBV19 and TRBJ1-5, with TRBD1 matching over 8 bases. This CDR3 has 15 residues. Per the germline V gene, CDR1 is LNHDA and CDR2 is SQIVND (reference sequence). V trimming: 0 bases; J trimming: 7 bases; junction bases outside the gene matches: 5. The full variable domain, with the rest looked up from reference TRBV19 and TRBJ1-5, is DGGITQSPKYLFRKEGQNVTLSCEQNLNHDAMYWYRQDPGQGLRLIYYSQIVNDFQKGDIAEGYSVSREKKESFPLTVTSAQKNPTAFYLCASSIEPGGGQPQHFGDGTRLSIL.

The table lists this clonotype with many counts. The genes are TRBV25-1 and TRBJ1-6; D not resolved. This CDR3 is built from 13 residues. CDR1 is MGHDK, CDR2 SYGVNS, per germline. Trimming shortened V by 6 bases and J by 7 bases, and 10 bases separated the two germline ends. CDR3 nucleotides: TGTGCCAGCAGACCACGACAAAATTCACCCCTCCACTTT. Amino acid sequence: CASRPRQNSPLHF.

This clonotype was seen repeatedly, ten times or more. V usage is TRBV5-1 and J usage is TRBJ2-4; D remains ambiguous. Trimming stripped 3 bases from V and 8 bases from J, with 12 bases between. Germline CDR1 reads SGHRS; CDR2 reads YFSETQ. CDR3 length: 13 amino acids. This chain's CDR3 is CASSSRSLDIQYF. DNA for the CDR3: TGCGCCAGCAGCTCACGGAGCCTTGACATTCAGTACTTC.

This clonotype was observed at least ten times. V and J are TRBV7-9 and TRBJ1-5, with 11 bases matching TRBD1. Unmatched junction bases numbered 8, after V lost 5 bases and J lost 5 bases. Germline V gives CDR1 SEHNR, CDR2 FQNEAQ (reference sequence). The CDR3 runs to 16 residues. The CDR3 nucleotides are TGTGCCAGCAGCCATACACCGGGACAGGGGGATCAGCCCCAGCATTTT. It is translated as CASSHTPGQGDQPQHF.

This clonotype showed up many times. This CDR3 reads CASSPSGGWSETQYF. The CDR3 DNA reads TGTGCCAGCAGTCCATCAGGGGGTTGGTCAGAGACCCAGTACTTC. This chain links TRBV27 with TRBJ2-5, with 7 bases aligning to TRBD1. Germline CDR1 reads MNHEY; CDR2 reads SMNVEV (reference sequence). This CDR3 has 15 amino acids. J gave up 4 bases and V 5 bases, and 10 bases lay outside the gene matches.

This clonotype was observed many times. The V gene is TRBV6-2 or TRBV6-3, the J gene TRBJ2-1; D not resolved. Trimming cost V 5 bases and J 4 bases, with 6 bases left between them. The germline V gene has CDR1 MNHEY and CDR2 SVGEGT. This CDR3 has 12 residues. Written as DNA, the CDR3 is TGTGCCAGCAGTCCCCCGTACAATGAGCAGTTCTTC. It codes for CASSPPYNEQFF.

This clonotype came up many times. This chain connects TRBV6-1 to TRBJ2-5; D unresolved. The CDR3 extends over 14 amino acids. CDR1 MNHNS and CDR2 SASEGT come from the germline V gene. Trimming took 0 bases from V and 0 from J, leaving 5 bases between them. The CDR3 DNA is TGTGCCAGCAGTGAAGCGCGGAACCAAGAGACCCAGTACTTC. This translates into CASSEARNQETQYF.

This clonotype has at least ten counts. This chain joins TRBV3-1 and TRBJ1-3; D remains unclear. The V end lost 0 bases, the J end lost 7 bases, and 4 bases lay between the germline ends. CDR3 length: 12 residues. CDR1 and CDR2 from the germline V gene are LGHDT and YNNKEL (reference sequence). CDR3 sequence (DNA): TGTGCCAGCAGCCAAGAGCGCAACACCATATATTTT. Its translation: CASSQERNTIYF.

There are many counts of this clonotype. The chain has TRBV3-1 and TRBJ1-1, with D unresolved. V lost 5 bases to trimming and J lost 3 bases, with 13 bases between them. Germline V gene data show CDR1 as LGHDT and CDR2 as YNNKEL (reference sequence). CDR3 length: 14 residues. This CDR3 reads CASSGIPTDTEAFF. CDR3 coding DNA: TGTGCCAGCAGCGGTATCCCAACAGACACTGAAGCTTTCTTT.

This clonotype came up a few times. This rearrangement joins TRBV7-6 to TRBJ2-3, with D unclear. From germline, CDR1 is SGHVS and CDR2 FNYEAQ. This CDR3 has 15 amino acids. V was pared by 1 base and J by 1 base, with 9 bases between. CDR3 amino acids: CASSLGVGGTDTQYF. In nucleotides, the CDR3 is TGTGCCAGCAGCTTAGGGGTTGGCGGCACAGATACGCAGTATTTT.

A few counts support this clonotype. The V gene is TRBV19, the J gene TRBJ2-2; 9 bases match TRBD1. Germline trimming cut 5 bases from V and 2 bases from J; bases unmatched to any gene: 3. The germline gives CDR1 LNHDA, CDR2 SQIVND (reference sequence). The CDR3 totals 15 residues. CDR3 protein: CASSPGQGNTGELFF. In DNA, the CDR3 is TGTGCCAGTAGTCCGGGACAGGGTAACACCGGGGAGCTGTTTTTT.

This clonotype was seen many times. The V call is TRBV7-2, the J call TRBJ2-5; TRBD1 matches 8 bases. The junction had 4 bases not matched to a gene; V was cut back by 5 bases and J by 2 bases. Per germline, CDR1 SGHTA and CDR2 FQGNSA. The CDR3 has 14 residues. The CDR3 nucleotides read TGTGCCAGCAGCAGCCGGGACAGGCAAGAGACCCAGTACTTC. This gives the protein CASSSRDRQETQYF. The full variable domain, in which reference TRBV7-2 and TRBJ2-5 provide the parts outside the CDR3, is GAGVSQSPSNKVTEKGKDVELRCDPISGHTALYWYRQSLGQGLEFLIYFQGNSAPDKSGLPSDRFSAERTGGSVSTLTIQRTQQEDSAVYLCASSSRDRQETQYFGPGTRLLVL.